This T cell receptor beta chain was obtained from a study of PD-L1 blockade in urothelial cancer. The time point: pretreatment peripheral blood. Patients had locally advanced or metastatic urothelial carcinoma. V shed 3 bases and J shed 4 bases, with 16 bases lying between them. The CDR3 extends over 15 amino acids. From germline, CDR1 is SGDLS and CDR2 YYNGEE. This table comes from immunoSEQ multiplex PCR, and its TCRdb copy is limited to in-frame clones, with some not included. Among more than 55,000 clones listed, 80% to 90% were seen once. J is TRBJ1-1 and V is TRBV9; D unresolved. This receptor was identified in a man between 65 and 85 years old with urothelial cancer. Sequenced material: PBMCs, taken around atezolizumab (anti-PD-L1) treatment. CDR3 bases: TGTGCCAGCAGCGCCCTCGGGGAGGAGATCACTGAAGCTTTCTTT. This encodes CASSALGEEITEAFF.